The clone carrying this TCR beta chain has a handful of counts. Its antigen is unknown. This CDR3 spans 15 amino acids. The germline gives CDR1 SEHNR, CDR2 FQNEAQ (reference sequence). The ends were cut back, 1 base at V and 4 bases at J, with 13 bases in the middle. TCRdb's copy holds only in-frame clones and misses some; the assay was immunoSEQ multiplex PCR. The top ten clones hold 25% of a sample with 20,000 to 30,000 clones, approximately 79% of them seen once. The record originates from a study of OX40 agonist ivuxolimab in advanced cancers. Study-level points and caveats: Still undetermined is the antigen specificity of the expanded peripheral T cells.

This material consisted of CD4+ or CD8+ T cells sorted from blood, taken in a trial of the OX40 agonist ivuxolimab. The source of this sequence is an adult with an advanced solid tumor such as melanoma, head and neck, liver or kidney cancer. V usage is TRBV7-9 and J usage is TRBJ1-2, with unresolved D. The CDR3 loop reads CASSLGVTPAYGYTF. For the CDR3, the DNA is TGTGCCAGCAGCTTAGGGGTCACGCCGGCCTATGGCTACACCTTC.